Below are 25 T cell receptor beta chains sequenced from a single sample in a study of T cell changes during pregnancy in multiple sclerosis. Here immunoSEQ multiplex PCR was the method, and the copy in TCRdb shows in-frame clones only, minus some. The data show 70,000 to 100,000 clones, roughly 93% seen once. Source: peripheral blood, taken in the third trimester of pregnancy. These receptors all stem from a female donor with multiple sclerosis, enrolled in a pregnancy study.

CDR3 loop: CASSDLGAREQFF. CDR3 nucleotide sequence: TGTGCCAGCAGTGACTTGGGGGCCCGTGAGCAGTTCTTC. This rearrangement joins TRBV25-1 to TRBJ2-1; a weak D match, TRBD1 (6 bases). This CDR3 contains 13 residues. The germline V gene encodes CDR1 MGHDK and CDR2 SYGVNS. Trimming left V 3 bases short and J 9 bases short, with 12 bases between.

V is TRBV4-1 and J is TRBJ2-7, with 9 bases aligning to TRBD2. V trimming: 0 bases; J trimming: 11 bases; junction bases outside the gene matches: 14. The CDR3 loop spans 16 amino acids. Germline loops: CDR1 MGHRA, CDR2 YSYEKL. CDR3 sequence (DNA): TGCGCCAGCAGCCAAGATCCTGGCGGGAGGGCCCATTTGGAGTACTTC. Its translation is CASSQDPGGRAHLEYF.

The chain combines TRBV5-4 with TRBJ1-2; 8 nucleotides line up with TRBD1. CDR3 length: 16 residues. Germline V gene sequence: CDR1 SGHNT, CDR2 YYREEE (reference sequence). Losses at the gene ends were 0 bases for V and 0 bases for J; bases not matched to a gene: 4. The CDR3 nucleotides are TGTGCCAGCAGCTTGGGGGACAGGAGAGCTAACTATGGCTACACCTTC. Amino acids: CASSLGDRRANYGYTF.

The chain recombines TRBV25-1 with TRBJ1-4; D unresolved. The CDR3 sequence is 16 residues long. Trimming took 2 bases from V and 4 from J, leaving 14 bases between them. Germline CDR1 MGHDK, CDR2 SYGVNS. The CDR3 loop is CASSESSGKSNEKLFF. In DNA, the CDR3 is TGTGCCAGCAGTGAAAGTTCGGGGAAGAGTAATGAAAAACTGTTTTTT.

The CDR3 reads CASSLAMQGNGELFF. The CDR3 DNA reads as TGCGCCAGCAGCTTGGCCATGCAGGGTAACGGGGAGCTGTTTTTT. The V gene is TRBV5-1, the J gene TRBJ2-2; D might be TRBD1 (5 bases). The ends were cut back, 0 bases at V and 7 bases at J, with 13 bases in the middle. The CDR3 runs 15 residues. Germline V gene sequence: CDR1 SGHRS, CDR2 YFSETQ.

The CDR3 DNA follows: TGTGCCAGCAGCGGAACAGGGGGAATCGGTGAAAAACTGTTTTTT. It specifies CASSGTGGIGEKLFF. The V gene is TRBV7-8, the J gene TRBJ1-4; TRBD1 matches 8 bases. V lost 5 bases and J lost 7; bases outside the gene matches: 9. Looked up from germline, CDR1 is SGHVS and CDR2 is FQNEAQ. This CDR3 spans 15 amino acids.

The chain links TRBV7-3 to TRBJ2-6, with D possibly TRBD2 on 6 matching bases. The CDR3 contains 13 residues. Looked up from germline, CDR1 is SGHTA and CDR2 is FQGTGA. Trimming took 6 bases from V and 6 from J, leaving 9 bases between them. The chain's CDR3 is CASSAGPANVLTF. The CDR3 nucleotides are TGTGCCAGCAGTGCGGGGCCGGCCAACGTCCTGACTTTC.

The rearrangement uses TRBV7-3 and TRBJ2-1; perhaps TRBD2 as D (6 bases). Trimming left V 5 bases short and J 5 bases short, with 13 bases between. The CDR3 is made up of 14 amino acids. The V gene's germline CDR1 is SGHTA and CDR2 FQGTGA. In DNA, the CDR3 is TGTGCCAGCAGCCGGGAGCGGAGGGACAATGAGCAGTTCTTC. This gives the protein CASSRERRDNEQFF. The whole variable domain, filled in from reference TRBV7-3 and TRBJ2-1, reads GAGVSQTPSNKVTEKGKYVELRCDPISGHTALYWYRQSLGQGPEFLIYFQGTGAADDSGLPNDRFFAVRPEGSVSTLKIQRTERGDSAVYLCASSRERRDNEQFFGPGTRLTVL.

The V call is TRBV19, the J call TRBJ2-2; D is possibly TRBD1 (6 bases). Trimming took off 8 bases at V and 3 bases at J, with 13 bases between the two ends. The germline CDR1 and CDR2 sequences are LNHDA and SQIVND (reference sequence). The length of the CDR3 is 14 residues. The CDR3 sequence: CASGNREYTGELFF. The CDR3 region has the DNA TGTGCCAGTGGGAACAGGGAATACACCGGGGAGCTGTTTTTT.

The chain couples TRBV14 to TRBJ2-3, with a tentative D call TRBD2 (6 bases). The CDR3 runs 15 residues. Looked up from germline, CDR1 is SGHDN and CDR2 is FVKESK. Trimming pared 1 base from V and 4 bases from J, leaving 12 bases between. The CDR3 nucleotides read TGTGCCAGCAGCCAAGGACTAGGCATTGCAGATACGCAGTATTTT. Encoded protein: CASSQGLGIADTQYF.

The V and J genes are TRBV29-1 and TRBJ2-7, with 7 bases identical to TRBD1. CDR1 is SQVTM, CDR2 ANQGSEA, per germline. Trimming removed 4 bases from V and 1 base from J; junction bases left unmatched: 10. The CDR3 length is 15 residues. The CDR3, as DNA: TGCAGCGTTGGCCCTACAGGGGATTCGTCCTACGAGCAGTACTTC. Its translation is CSVGPTGDSSYEQYF.

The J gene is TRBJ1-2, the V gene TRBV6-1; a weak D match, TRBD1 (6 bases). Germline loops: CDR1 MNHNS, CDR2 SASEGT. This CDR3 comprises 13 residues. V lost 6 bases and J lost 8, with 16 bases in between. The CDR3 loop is CASSEPTGFGYTF. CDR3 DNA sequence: TGTGCCAGCAGCGAACCTACAGGGTTCGGCTACACCTTC.

In DNA form, the CDR3 reads TGTGCCAGCAGTTCCGTAGCGGGAGGGTACGAGCAGTACTTC. Protein: CASSSVAGGYEQYF. The chain is built from TRBV6-6 and TRBJ2-7; TRBD2 aligns across 11 bases. Germline CDR1 MNHNY, CDR2 SVGAGI (reference sequence). Germline trimming cut 4 bases from V and 4 bases from J; bases unmatched to any gene: 3. This CDR3 is built from 14 residues.

The CDR3 DNA is TGTGCCACCAGCGGCCTACAGGCGGCCGGGGAGCTGTTTTTT. Residues: CATSGLQAAGELFF. The chain links TRBV15 to TRBJ2-2, with a tentative D call TRBD1 (5 bases). CDR1 and CDR2 (germline): LNHNV, YYDKDF (reference sequence). V gave up 5 bases and J gave up 6 bases, with 13 bases separating them. CDR3 length: 14 residues.

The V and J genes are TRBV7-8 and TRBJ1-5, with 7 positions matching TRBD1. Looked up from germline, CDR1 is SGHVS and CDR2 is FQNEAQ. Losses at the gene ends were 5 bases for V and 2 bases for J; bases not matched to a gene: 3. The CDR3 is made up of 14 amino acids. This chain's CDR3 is CASSLGQGNQPQHF. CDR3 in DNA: TGTGCCAGCAGCCTTGGACAGGGCAATCAGCCCCAGCATTTT.

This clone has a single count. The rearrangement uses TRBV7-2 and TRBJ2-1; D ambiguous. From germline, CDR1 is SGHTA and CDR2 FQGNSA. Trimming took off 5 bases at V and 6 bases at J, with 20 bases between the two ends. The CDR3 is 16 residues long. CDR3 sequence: CASSPTLTPVGNEQFF. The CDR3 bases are TGTGCCAGCAGCCCTACTCTAACGCCCGTCGGCAATGAGCAGTTCTTC. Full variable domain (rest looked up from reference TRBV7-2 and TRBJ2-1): GAGVSQSPSNKVTEKGKDVELRCDPISGHTALYWYRQSLGQGLEFLIYFQGNSAPDKSGLPSDRFSAERTGGSVSTLTIQRTQQEDSAVYLCASSPTLTPVGNEQFFGPGTRLTVL.

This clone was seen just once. CDR3 loop: CASSSRGTLNTEAFF. CDR3 coding DNA: TGTGCCAGCAGTTCTCGTGGTACATTGAACACTGAAGCTTTCTTT. V is TRBV11-2 and J is TRBJ1-1, with no clear D. The germline V gene encodes CDR1 SGHAT and CDR2 FQNNGV. CDR3 length: 15 amino acids. Trimming pared 6 bases from V and 0 bases from J, leaving 14 bases between.

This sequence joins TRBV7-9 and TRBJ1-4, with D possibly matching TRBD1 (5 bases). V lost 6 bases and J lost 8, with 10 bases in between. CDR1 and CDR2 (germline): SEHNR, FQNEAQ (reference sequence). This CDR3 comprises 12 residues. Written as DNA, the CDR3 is TGTGCCAGCAGGTCAGGGTTGGAAAAACTGTTTTTT. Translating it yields CASRSGLEKLFF.

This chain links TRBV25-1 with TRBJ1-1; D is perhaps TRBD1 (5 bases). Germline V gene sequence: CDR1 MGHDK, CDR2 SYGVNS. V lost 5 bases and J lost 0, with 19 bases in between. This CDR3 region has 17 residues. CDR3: CASSKSPLGLMNTEAFF. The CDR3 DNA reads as TGTGCCAGCAGTAAATCTCCGTTGGGACTCATGAACACTGAAGCTTTCTTT.

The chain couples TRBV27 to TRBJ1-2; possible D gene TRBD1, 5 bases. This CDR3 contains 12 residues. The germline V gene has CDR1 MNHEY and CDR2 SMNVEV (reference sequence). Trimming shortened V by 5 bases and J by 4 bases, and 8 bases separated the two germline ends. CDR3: CASSPGGYGYTF. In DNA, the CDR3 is TGTGCCAGCAGTCCCGGGGGCTATGGCTACACCTTC.

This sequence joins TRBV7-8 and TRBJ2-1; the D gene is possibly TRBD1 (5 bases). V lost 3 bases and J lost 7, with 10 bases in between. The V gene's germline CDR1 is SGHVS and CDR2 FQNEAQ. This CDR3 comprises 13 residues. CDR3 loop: CASSFFGANEQFF. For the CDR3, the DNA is TGTGCCAGCAGCTTTTTTGGGGCTAATGAGCAGTTCTTC.

CDR3 nucleotide sequence: TGCAGCGTTGAAGATCGACTAGCGGGAGGCTACGAGCAGTACTTC. Translated, it gives CSVEDRLAGGYEQYF. This chain links TRBV29-1 with TRBJ2-7; 13 positions match TRBD2. Germline CDR1 is SQVTM and CDR2 is ANQGSEA. This CDR3 region has 15 residues. V lost 0 bases to trimming and J lost 3 bases; unmatched junction nucleotides: 2.

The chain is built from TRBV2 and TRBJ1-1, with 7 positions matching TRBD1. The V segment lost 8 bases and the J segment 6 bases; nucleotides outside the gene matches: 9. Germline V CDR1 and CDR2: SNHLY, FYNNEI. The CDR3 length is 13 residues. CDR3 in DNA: TGTGCCAGCGAGGGACAGTCCGTGCCTGAAGCTTTCTTT. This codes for CASEGQSVPEAFF.

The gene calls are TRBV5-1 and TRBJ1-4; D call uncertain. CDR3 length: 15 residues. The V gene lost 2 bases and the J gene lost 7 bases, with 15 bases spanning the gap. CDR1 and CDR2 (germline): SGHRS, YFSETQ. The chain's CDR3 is CASSLGGKAVEKLFF. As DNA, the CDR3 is TGCGCCAGCAGCTTAGGAGGGAAGGCTGTTGAAAAACTGTTTTTT.

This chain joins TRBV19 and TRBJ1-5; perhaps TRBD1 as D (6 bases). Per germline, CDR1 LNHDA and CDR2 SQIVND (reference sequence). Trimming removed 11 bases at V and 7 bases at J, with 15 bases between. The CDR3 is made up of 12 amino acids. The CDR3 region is CASKGGNQPQHF. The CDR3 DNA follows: TGTGCCTCCAAGGGGGGGAACCAGCCCCAGCATTTT. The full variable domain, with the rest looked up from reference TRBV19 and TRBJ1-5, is DGGITQSPKYLFRKEGQNVTLSCEQNLNHDAMYWYRQDPGQGLRLIYYSQIVNDFQKGDIAEGYSVSREKKESFPLTVTSAQKNPTAFYLCASKGGNQPQHFGDGTRLSIL.